A single sample is the source of the 8 T cell receptor beta chains below, sequenced in a study of neurological immune-mediated disorders. Each CDR3 protein gets one entry after TCRdb re-called the 5' RACE reads with MiXCR. The table records under 80,000 distinct CDR3 sequences, under 5.5% of them present only once. The source material was PBMCs. These receptor sequences come from a woman aged 45-65 years with multiple sclerosis.

About this clonotype itself: One junction end disagrees with the germline gene, perhaps due to a read error. J is TRBJ1-5 and V is TRBV6-2 or TRBV6-3; 7 nucleotides match TRBD1. CDR1 and CDR2 (germline): MNHEY, SVGEGT. CDR3 size: 14 residues. CDR3 in amino acids: CASSWGTENQPQNF. As DNA, the CDR3 is TGTGCCAGCAGTTGGGGGACAGAGAACCAGCCCCAGAATTTT.

This clonotype was seen at least ten times. In DNA, the CDR3 is TGTGCCAGCAGTTTTAGCGGGGGGGGCACAGATACGCAGTATTTT. This translates into CASSFSGGGTDTQYF. The chain employs TRBV27 and TRBJ2-3; 11 bases match TRBD2. Germline V gives CDR1 MNHEY, CDR2 SMNVEV (reference sequence). J lost 1 base, V lost 3 bases, and 0 bases had no gene match. This CDR3 is 15 amino acids long.

This clonotype has a count of ten or more. Here the CDR3 DNA reads TGTGCCAGCAGCCAAGATCTAGATAGCGGGGGCCTCAAGGAGGAGCTGTTTTTT. Its protein product is CASSQDLDSGGLKEELFF. J is TRBJ2-2 and V is TRBV4-2, with TRBD2 matching over 9 bases. Germline CDR1 LGHNA, CDR2 YNFKEQ. After removal of 0 bases from V and 10 bases from J, the junction contained 15 bases not matched to a gene. The CDR3 is made up of 18 amino acids.

This clonotype was counted ten times or more. The genes are TRBV4-3 and TRBJ1-3; 7 nucleotides align to TRBD1. The CDR3 contains 15 residues. V was pared by 6 bases and J by 8 bases, with 13 bases of the junction left unmatched. Germline V CDR1 and CDR2: LGHNA, YSLEER. This CDR3 reads CASSPKQGMADTIYF. The CDR3 DNA reads TGCGCCAGCAGTCCAAAACAGGGGATGGCGGACACCATATATTTT.

This clonotype was counted many times. The rearrangement uses TRBV5-5 and TRBJ2-1; maybe TRBD1 (5 bases). This CDR3 comprises 15 residues. Trimming pared 0 bases from V and 4 bases from J, leaving 11 bases between. Looked up from germline, CDR1 is SGHKS and CDR2 is YYEKEE (reference sequence). The CDR3 sequence is CASSLVQGLYNEQFF. The CDR3 DNA reads as TGTGCCAGCAGCTTGGTTCAGGGATTATACAATGAGCAGTTCTTC.

This clonotype was counted many times. This chain connects TRBV25-1 to TRBJ2-5, with D maybe TRBD2 (6 bases). This CDR3 is built from 13 residues. V was cut by 3 bases and J by 5 bases, with 10 bases left in between. The germline gives CDR1 MGHDK, CDR2 SYGVNS. CDR3 sequence (DNA): TGTGCCAGCAGTGAGGGGGGAAGGGAGACCCAGTACTTC. Protein sequence: CASSEGGRETQYF.

In this sample, this clonotype turned up many times. This sequence joins TRBV5-1 and TRBJ2-3; 7 bases align to TRBD1. Germline V gene sequence: CDR1 SGHRS, CDR2 YFSETQ. The junction had 2 bases not matched to a gene; V was cut back by 0 bases and J by 4 bases. This CDR3 comprises 14 residues. This chain's CDR3 is CASSLDRGADTQYF. In DNA form, the CDR3 reads TGCGCCAGCAGCTTGGACAGGGGTGCAGATACGCAGTATTTT.

This chain joins TRBV19 and TRBJ2-6; D gene unclear. Per germline, CDR1 LNHDA and CDR2 SQIVND (reference sequence). This CDR3 is built from 13 residues. The V gene lost 2 bases and the J gene lost 13 bases, with 12 bases spanning the gap. CDR3 amino acids: CASSIRLFKVLTF. CDR3 DNA: TGTGCCAGTAGTATAAGACTCTTCAAAGTCCTGACTTTC.